This is a list of T cell receptor beta chains from one sample in a study of CD8+CD57+ T cells in acquired aplastic anemia. TCRdb re-derived calls from the reads in MiXCR, one entry per CDR3 protein. In the table there are hundreds of thousands of distinct CDR3 sequences, approximately 33% of which are singletons. Sequencing used sorted CD4+, CD8+, or CD8+CD57+ T cells (not recorded which) from PBMCs. These receptors were collected from a human donor with aplastic anemia. The CDR3 runs from the conserved cysteine through the conserved F or W. The order of the fields is D gene, clone size, J gene, V gene, CDR3 protein. A D gene is named only where the DNA matches it firmly. Size tells how often a clone was seen (once, few, many) or the class of an expanded clone, and some rows leave it out.

D: -
size: many
J: TRBJ1-2
V: TRBV12-3/TRBV12-4
CDR3: CASSLPQGGYGYTF

D: -
size: many
J: TRBJ1-4
V: TRBV29-1
CDR3: CSVTRAGVEKLFF

D: -
size: -
J: TRBJ1-1
V: TRBV7-9
CDR3: CASSFERVNTEAFF

D: -
size: -
J: TRBJ1-2
V: TRBV25-1
CDR3: CASSPRGGSGGRSGYTF

D: TRBD1
size: -
J: TRBJ1-2
V: TRBV10-3
CDR3: CAISPPGQYYGYTF

D: -
size: -
J: TRBJ2-7
V: TRBV6-1
CDR3: CASSGRGPLEQYF

D: -
size: -
J: TRBJ2-7
V: TRBV7-7
CDR3: CASSGHREQYF

D: -
size: many
J: TRBJ1-1
V: TRBV29-1
CDR3: CSADLTAEAFF

D: TRBD1
size: many
J: TRBJ1-2
V: TRBV20-1
CDR3: CSARIGTGVGYTF

D: TRBD2
size: -
J: TRBJ2-5
V: TRBV5-1
CDR3: CASSPGLAGKETQYF

D: TRBD1
size: -
J: TRBJ1-1
V: TRBV12-3/TRBV12-4
CDR3: CASYYGRGRVGTEAFF

D: -
size: few
J: TRBJ2-3
V: TRBV25-1
CDR3: CASSFRLGTDTQYF

D: -
size: many
J: TRBJ1-5
V: TRBV7-3
CDR3: CASSSDSNQPQHF

D: -
size: -
J: TRBJ1-2
V: TRBV10-3
CDR3: CASIWGSGGYTF

D: -
size: -
J: TRBJ2-5
V: TRBV7-9
CDR3: CASTPFYSYQETQYF

D: -
size: -
J: TRBJ1-2
V: TRBV6-1
CDR3: CASSRGPTTSHYGYTF

D: TRBD1
size: -
J: TRBJ1-2
V: TRBV2
CDR3: CASSSVQGEVYGYTF

D: -
size: -
J: TRBJ1-2
V: TRBV19
CDR3: CASRNRDSNYGYTF

D: -
size: -
J: TRBJ2-4
V: TRBV11-1
CDR3: CASSLGSTKNIQYF

D: TRBD1
size: many
J: TRBJ1-5
V: TRBV19
CDR3: CASRVTGELVNQPQHF

D: -
size: -
J: TRBJ1-5
V: TRBV10-3
CDR3: CAISDAGSQPQHF

D: -
size: few
J: TRBJ2-5
V: TRBV9
CDR3: CASSVVVGGRETQYF

D: -
size: -
J: TRBJ2-3
V: TRBV20-1
CDR3: CSARDRIAVSTDTQYF

D: TRBD1
size: few
J: TRBJ1-2
V: TRBV5-1
CDR3: CASSLEGTGVDGYTF

D: -
size: many
J: TRBJ1-2
V: TRBV12-3/TRBV12-4
CDR3: CASSLRPNHYGYTF

D: -
size: -
J: TRBJ1-1
V: TRBV9
CDR3: CARDPLNTEAFF

D: TRBD2
size: -
J: TRBJ2-3
V: TRBV2
CDR3: CASSEEVAGGSDTQYF

D: TRBD1
size: -
J: TRBJ2-5
V: TRBV7-8
CDR3: CASSATGSVETQYF

D: -
size: few
J: TRBJ1-2
V: TRBV3-1
CDR3: CASSQVSRGWVYGYTF

D: -
size: -
J: TRBJ2-7
V: TRBV20-1
CDR3: CSARGRWGTSYEQYF

D: -
size: few
J: TRBJ2-5
V: TRBV2
CDR3: CASSFAQNPETQYF

D: -
size: many
J: TRBJ1-1
V: TRBV20-1
CDR3: CSAYGGTEAFF

D: -
size: many
J: TRBJ2-5
V: TRBV9
CDR3: CASSVDREETQYF

D: -
size: many
J: TRBJ2-7
V: TRBV11-1
CDR3: CASSSGDGRTTYEQYF

D: TRBD1
size: many
J: TRBJ1-6
V: TRBV19
CDR3: CASRSPGQPYSPLHF

D: TRBD2
size: -
J: TRBJ2-3
V: TRBV10-1
CDR3: CASRGGLAGTSTDTQYF

D: TRBD1
size: many
J: TRBJ1-2
V: TRBV10-2
CDR3: CASREGQAPLYGYTF

D: -
size: -
J: TRBJ2-3
V: TRBV11-2
CDR3: CASSAGQGLADTRYF

D: -
size: few
J: TRBJ1-3
V: TRBV9
CDR3: CASSPREGSGNTIYF

D: TRBD2
size: many
J: TRBJ2-5
V: TRBV20-1
CDR3: CSACPGLDETQYF

D: -
size: -
J: TRBJ1-3
V: TRBV19
CDR3: CASSMGQNVRLTSGNTTYF

D: TRBD2
size: many
J: TRBJ2-7
V: TRBV7-3
CDR3: CASSLGTSGGAEEQYF

D: TRBD1
size: -
J: TRBJ1-1
V: TRBV20-1
CDR3: CSGGQGRWSTEAFF

D: TRBD2
size: few
J: TRBJ2-5
V: TRBV20-1
CDR3: CSASRLAKQETQYF

D: -
size: many
J: TRBJ1-2
V: TRBV24-1
CDR3: CATSDPNYGYTF